The following is a T cell receptor (beta chain) sequence with its context. Its specificity is not known. This entry is derived from a study of CXCR3-negative and CXCR3-positive naive CD8 T cells. Study-level points and caveats: Similar TRBV-TRBJ usage characterized naive CXCR3-negative and CXCR3-positive cells; memory cells differed. Diversity was high in both naive subsets and much lower in memory cells. More hydrophobic TRB CDR3s were found in CXCR3-positive naive cells than in CXCR3-negative naive cells.

There are 12 residues in the CDR3. Germline-derived CDR1 and CDR2 are SGHRS and YFSETQ. Researchers prepared the TRB cDNA libraries using 5' RACE with UMI labels. TCRdb reworked the 5' RACE reads into one entry per CDR3 protein, no DNA. There are under 150,000 distinct CDR3 sequences in the sample, with roughly 0.6% held by the top ten. The sequenced material came from naive CXCR3+ CD8+ T cells from blood. Subset meaning: CD45RO-CCR7+CD27+CD95- naive CD8+ T cells expressing CXCR3 (TNR3+). The TCR originated in a human donor in good health. Some clones in this sample may be carry-over from other donors' samples. The chain carries TRBV5-1 and TRBJ2-7. CDR3 in amino acids: CASSQLNGEKYF.